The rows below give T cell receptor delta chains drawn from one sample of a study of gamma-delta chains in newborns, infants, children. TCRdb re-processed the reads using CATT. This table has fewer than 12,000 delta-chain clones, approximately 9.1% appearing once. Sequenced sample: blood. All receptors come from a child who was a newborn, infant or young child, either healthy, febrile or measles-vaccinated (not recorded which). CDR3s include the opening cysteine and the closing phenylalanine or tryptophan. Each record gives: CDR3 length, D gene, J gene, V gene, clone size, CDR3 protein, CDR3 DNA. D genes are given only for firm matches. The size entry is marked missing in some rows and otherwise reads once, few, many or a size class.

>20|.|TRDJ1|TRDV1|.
CALGEPFLARGEPYTDKLIF
TGTGCTCTTGGGGAACCATTCCTAGCGAGGGGGGAACCGTACACCGATAAACTCATCTTT
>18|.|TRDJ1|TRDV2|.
CACDPIPIRLGYTDKLIF
TGTGCCTGTGACCCCATTCCTATTCGGCTGGGGTACACCGATAAACTCATTTTT
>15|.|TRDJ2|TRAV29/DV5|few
CAASARDTLTAQLFF
TGTGCAGCAAGCGCGCGGGATACTTTGACAGCACAACTCTTCTTT
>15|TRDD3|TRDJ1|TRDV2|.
CACDLLGEHTDKLIF
TGTGCCTGTGATTTACTGGGGGAGCACACCGATAAACTCATCTTT
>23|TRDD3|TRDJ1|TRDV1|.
CALGELGPYSGGGYPLYTDKLIF
TGTGCTCTTGGGGAACTGGGACCCTACTCGGGTGGGGGATACCCTCTTTACACCGATAAACTCATCTTT
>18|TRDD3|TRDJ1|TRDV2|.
CACDTLRTGGPFTDKLIF
TGTGCCTGTGACACCCTACGTACTGGGGGACCTTTCACCGATAAACTCATCTTT
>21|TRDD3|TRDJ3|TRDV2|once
CACDTLGDHPSNSWDTRQMFF
TGTGCCTGTGACACCCTGGGGGATCACCCCTCTAATTCCTGGGACACCCGACAGATGTTTTTC
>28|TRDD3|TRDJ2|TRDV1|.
CALGETGPTGPIVLGDTWAIALTAQLFF
TGTGCTCTTGGGGAAACTGGTCCTACCGGCCCAATAGTACTGGGGGATACTTGGGCCATAGCTTTGACAGCACAACTCTTCTTT
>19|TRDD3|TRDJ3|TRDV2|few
CACDTVLGDTAWDTRQMFF
TGTGCCTGTGACACCGTACTGGGGGATACCGCCTGGGACACCCGACAGATGTTTTTC
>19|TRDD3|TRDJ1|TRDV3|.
CAFRHPTKIWGTYTDKLIF
TGTGCCTTTCGTCATCCTACGAAGATCTGGGGGACCTACACCGATAAACTCATCTTT
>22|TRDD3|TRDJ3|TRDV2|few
CACDSTSGGFVGSSWDTRQMFF
TGTGCCTGCGACTCCACGTCCGGGGGATTCGTGGGGAGCTCCTGGGACACCCGACAGATGTTTTTC
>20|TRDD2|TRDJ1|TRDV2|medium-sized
CACDSPGLPPHRVYTDKLIF
TGTGCCTGTGACAGCCCCGGCCTTCCTCCGCATAGGGTGTACACCGATAAACTCATCTTT
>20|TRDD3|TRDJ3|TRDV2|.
CACDTASGGLHSWDTRQMFF
TGTGCCTGTGACACCGCTTCTGGGGGACTTCACTCCTGGGACACCCGACAGATGTTTTTC